Each of the 3 T cell receptor beta chains below was sequenced from the same sample in a study of T-cell reconstitution after alpha-beta-depleted transplantation in children. Preparing the TCRbeta library involved the use of unique molecular identifiers. MiXCR, run by TCRdb on the PCR reads, gives a single entry per CDR3 protein. The profile shows 580,000 or so distinct CDR3 sequences, roughly 23% of them singletons. The sequences come from PBMCs, mostly from graft donor cells, collected 360 days after TCRalphabeta/CD19-depleted stem cell transplant. All receptors come from a boy less than two years old who had a stem cell transplant for acute myeloid leukemia, so the T cells may come from the graft donor.

This clonotype was observed a handful of times. The DNA for the CDR3 is TGTGCCAGCACGCAGGGATGGACGGTGACCCAGTACTTC. As protein: CASTQGWTVTQYF. The chain employs TRBV5-5 and TRBJ2-5, with a possible D match to TRBD1 (5 bases). V was trimmed by 6 bases and J by 7 bases, leaving 16 bases between them. The germline CDR1 and CDR2 sequences are SGHKS and YYEKEE (reference sequence). The CDR3 covers 13 residues.

The V and J genes are TRBV20-1 and TRBJ1-3; a weak D match, TRBD1 (5 bases). V gave up 4 bases and J gave up 0 bases, with 13 bases separating them. CDR1 DFQATT and CDR2 SNEGSKA come from the germline V gene (reference sequence). The CDR3 sequence is 15 residues long. As DNA, the CDR3 is TGCAGTGCTACAGGGACGGCAAGCTCTGGAAACACCATATATTTT. As protein: CSATGTASSGNTIYF.

The chain carries TRBV15 and TRBJ2-2; 10 bases are a match to TRBD2. The CDR3 consists of 17 residues. Germline V lookup: CDR1 LNHNV, CDR2 YYDKDF (reference sequence). J was trimmed by 6 bases and V by 3 bases; bases with no gene match: 10. CDR3 sequence reads: CATSSALLAGVAGELFF. The CDR3 DNA follows: TGTGCCACCAGCAGCGCACTCCTAGCGGGGGTAGCCGGGGAGCTGTTTTTT.